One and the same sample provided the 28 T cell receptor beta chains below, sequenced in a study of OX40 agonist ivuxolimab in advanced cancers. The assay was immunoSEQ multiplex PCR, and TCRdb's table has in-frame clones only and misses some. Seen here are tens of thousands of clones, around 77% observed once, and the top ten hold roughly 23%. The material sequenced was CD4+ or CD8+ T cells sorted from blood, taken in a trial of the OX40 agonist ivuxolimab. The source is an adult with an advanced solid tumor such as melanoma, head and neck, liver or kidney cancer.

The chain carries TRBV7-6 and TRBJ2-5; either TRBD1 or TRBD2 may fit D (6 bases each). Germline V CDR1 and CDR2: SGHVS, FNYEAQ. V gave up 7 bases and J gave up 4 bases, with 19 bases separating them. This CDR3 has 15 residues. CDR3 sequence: CASTPGGGPGETQYF. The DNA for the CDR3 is TGTGCCAGCACCCCGGGTGGGGGGCCGGGAGAGACCCAGTACTTC.

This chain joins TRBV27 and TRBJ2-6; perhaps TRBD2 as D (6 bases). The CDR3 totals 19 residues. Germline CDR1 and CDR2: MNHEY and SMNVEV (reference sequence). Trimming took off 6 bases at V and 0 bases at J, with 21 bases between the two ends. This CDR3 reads CASSRIGTDTRSGANVLTF. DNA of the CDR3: TGTGCCAGCAGCCGAATCGGGACTGACACCCGCTCTGGGGCCAACGTCCTGACTTTC.

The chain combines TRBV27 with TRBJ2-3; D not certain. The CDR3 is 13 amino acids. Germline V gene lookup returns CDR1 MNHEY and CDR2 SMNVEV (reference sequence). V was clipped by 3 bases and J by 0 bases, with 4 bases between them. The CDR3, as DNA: TGTGCCAGCAGTTTGTCTAGCACAGATACGCAGTATTTT. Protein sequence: CASSLSSTDTQYF.

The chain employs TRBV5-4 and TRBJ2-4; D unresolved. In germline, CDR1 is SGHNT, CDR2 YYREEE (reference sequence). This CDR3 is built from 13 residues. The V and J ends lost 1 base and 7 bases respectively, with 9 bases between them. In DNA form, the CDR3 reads TGTGCCAGCAGCTTGTTCCAGGAGAACATTCAGTACTTC. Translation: CASSLFQENIQYF.

The DNA for the CDR3 is TGTGCCAGCAGTTTGACTTGGACAGATACGCAGTATTTT. Residues: CASSLTWTDTQYF. V usage is TRBV25-1 and J usage is TRBJ2-3, with no clear D. V shed 5 bases and J shed 3 bases, with 9 bases lying between them. The CDR3 contains 13 residues. Looked up from germline, CDR1 is MGHDK and CDR2 is SYGVNS.

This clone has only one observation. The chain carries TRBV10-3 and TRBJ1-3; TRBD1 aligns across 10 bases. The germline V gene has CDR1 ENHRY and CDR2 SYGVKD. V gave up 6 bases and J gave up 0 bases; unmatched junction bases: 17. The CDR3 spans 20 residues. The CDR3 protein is CAIRKGQGPTIRSSGNTIYF. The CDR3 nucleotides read TGTGCCATCAGGAAGGGACAGGGGCCCACAATTCGGAGCTCTGGAAACACCATATATTTT.

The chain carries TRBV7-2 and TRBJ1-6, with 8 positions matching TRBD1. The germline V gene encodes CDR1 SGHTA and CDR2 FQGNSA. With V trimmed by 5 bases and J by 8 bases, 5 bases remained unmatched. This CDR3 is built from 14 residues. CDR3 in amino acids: CASSRTGQDSPLHF. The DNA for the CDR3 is TGTGCCAGCAGCCGAACGGGACAGGATTCACCCCTCCACTTT.

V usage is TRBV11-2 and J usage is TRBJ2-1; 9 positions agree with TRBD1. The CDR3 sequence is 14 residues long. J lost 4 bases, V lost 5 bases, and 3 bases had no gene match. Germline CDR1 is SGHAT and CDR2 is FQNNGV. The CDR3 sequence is CASSLGTGYNEQFF. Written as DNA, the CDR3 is TGTGCCAGCAGCCTTGGGACAGGGTACAATGAGCAGTTCTTC. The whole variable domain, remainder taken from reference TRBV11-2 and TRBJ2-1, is EAGVAQSPRYKIIEKRQSVAFWCNPISGHATLYWYQQILGQGPKLLIQFQNNGVVDDSQLPKDRFSAERLKGVDSTLKIQPAKLEDSAVYLCASSLGTGYNEQFFGPGTRLTVL.

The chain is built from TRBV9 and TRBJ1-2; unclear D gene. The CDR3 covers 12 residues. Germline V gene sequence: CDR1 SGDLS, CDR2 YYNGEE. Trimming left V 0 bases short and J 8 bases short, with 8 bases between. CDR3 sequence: CASSVGGNGYTF. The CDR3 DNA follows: TGTGCCAGCAGCGTAGGCGGGAACGGCTACACCTTC.

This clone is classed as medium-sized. CDR3 DNA sequence: TGCGCCAGCAGCCAAGATCGGCTCTCTGGGGCCAACGTCCTGACTTTC. It is translated as CASSQDRLSGANVLTF. The chain uses TRBV4-3 and TRBJ2-6; unclear D gene. V dropped 0 bases and J dropped 0 bases, with 6 bases sitting between them. Germline values: CDR1 LGHNA, CDR2 YSLEER. The CDR3 totals 16 residues.

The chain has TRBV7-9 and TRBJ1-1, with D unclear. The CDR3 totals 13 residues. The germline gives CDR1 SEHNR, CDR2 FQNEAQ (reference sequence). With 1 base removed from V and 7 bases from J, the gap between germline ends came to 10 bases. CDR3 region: CASSLGAADEAFF. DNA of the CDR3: TGTGCCAGCAGCTTAGGGGCAGCTGATGAAGCTTTCTTT.

The CDR3 DNA follows: TGTGCCAGCAGCTTAAGGTGGGACAGGGGCAATGAGCAGTTCTTC. Protein sequence: CASSLRWDRGNEQFF. This chain uses TRBV13 with TRBJ2-1; 10 nucleotides align to TRBD1. Trimming removed 2 bases from V and 6 bases from J; junction bases left unmatched: 4. CDR1 and CDR2 from the germline V gene are PRHDT and FYEKMQ (reference sequence). CDR3 size: 15 residues.

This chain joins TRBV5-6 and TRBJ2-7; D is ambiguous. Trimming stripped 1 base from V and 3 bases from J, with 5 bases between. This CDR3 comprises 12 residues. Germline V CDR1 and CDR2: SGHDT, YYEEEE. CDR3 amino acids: CASSLFRYEQYF. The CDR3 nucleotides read TGTGCCAGCAGCTTGTTTCGCTACGAGCAGTACTTC.

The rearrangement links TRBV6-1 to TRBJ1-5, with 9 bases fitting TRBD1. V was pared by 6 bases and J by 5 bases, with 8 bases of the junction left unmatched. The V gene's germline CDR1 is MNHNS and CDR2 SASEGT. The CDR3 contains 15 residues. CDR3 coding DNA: TGTGCCAGCAGCCGCGGGACAGGGCCGGATCAGCCCCAGCATTTT. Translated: CASSRGTGPDQPQHF.

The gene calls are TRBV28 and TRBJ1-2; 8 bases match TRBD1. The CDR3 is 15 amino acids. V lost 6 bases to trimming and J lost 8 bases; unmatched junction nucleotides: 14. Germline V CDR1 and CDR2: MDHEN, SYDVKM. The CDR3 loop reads CASSPAAGGGDGYTF. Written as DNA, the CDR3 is TGTGCCAGCAGCCCAGCCGCAGGGGGCGGAGACGGCTACACCTTC.

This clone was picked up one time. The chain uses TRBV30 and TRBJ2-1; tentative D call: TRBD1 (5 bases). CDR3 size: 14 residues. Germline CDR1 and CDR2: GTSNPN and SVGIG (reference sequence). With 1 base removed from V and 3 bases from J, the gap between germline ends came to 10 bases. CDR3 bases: TGTGCCTGGAGTGCCCTAGGGGTCTACAATGAGCAGTTCTTC. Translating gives CAWSALGVYNEQFF.

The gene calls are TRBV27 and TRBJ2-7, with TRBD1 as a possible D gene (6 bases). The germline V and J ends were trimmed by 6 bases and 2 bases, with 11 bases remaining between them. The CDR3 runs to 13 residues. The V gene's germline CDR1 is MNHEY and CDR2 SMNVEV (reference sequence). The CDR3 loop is CASRMTGTYEQYF. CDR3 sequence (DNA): TGTGCCAGCAGAATGACAGGAACCTACGAGCAGTACTTC.

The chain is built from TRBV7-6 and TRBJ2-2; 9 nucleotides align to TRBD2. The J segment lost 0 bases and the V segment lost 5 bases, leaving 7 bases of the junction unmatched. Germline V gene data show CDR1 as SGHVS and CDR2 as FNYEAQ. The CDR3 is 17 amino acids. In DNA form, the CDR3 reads TGTGCCAGCAGCACATTAGCGGGGGCCGCGAACACCGGGGAGCTGTTTTTT. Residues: CASSTLAGAANTGELFF.

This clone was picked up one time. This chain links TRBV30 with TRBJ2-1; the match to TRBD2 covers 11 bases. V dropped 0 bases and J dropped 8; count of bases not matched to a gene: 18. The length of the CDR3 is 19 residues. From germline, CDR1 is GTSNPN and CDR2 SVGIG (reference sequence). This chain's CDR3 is CAWSVWASGGTGLVDEQFF. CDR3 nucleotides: TGTGCCTGGAGTGTATGGGCTAGCGGGGGGACGGGACTTGTGGATGAGCAGTTCTTC.

DNA of the CDR3: TGTGCCAGCAGCTTAGAGGTATCCGACCACTCCTACAATGAGCAGTTCTTC. Translating gives CASSLEVSDHSYNEQFF. The rearrangement links TRBV7-9 to TRBJ2-1; D is uncertain. Between the trimmed V and J ends, which lost 1 base and 0 bases, there was a span of 13 bases. The germline gives CDR1 SEHNR, CDR2 FQNEAQ (reference sequence). There are 17 residues in the CDR3. Full variable domain (remainder filled in from reference TRBV7-9 and TRBJ2-1): DTGVSQNPRHKITKRGQNVTFRCDPISEHNRLYWYRQTLGQGPEFLTYFQNEAQLEKSRLLSDRFSAERPKGSFSTLEIQRTEQGDSAMYLCASSLEVSDHSYNEQFFGPGTRLTVL.

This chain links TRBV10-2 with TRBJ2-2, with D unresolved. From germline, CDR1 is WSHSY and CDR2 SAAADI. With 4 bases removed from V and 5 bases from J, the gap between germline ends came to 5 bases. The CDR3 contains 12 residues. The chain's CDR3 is CASSGRTGELFF. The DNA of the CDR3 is TGCGCCAGCAGTGGTCGGACCGGGGAGCTGTTTTTT.

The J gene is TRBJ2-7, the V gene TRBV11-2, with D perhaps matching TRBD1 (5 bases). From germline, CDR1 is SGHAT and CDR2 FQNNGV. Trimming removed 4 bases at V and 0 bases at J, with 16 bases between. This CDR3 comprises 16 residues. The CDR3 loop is CASSSPTRTSSYEQYF. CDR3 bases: TGTGCCAGCAGCTCACCAACAAGGACAAGCTCCTACGAGCAGTACTTC.

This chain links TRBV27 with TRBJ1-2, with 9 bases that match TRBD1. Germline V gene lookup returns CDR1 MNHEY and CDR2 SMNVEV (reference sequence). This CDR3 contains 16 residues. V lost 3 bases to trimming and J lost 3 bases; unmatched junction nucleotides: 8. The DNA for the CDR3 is TGTGCCAGCAGTTTTGCCGCCGGGACAGGGTACTATGGCTACACCTTC. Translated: CASSFAAGTGYYGYTF.

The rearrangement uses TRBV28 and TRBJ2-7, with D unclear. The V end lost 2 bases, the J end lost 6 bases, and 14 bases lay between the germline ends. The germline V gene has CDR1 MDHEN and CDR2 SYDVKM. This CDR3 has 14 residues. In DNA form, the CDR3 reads TGTGCCAGCAGTTTAAGTGGAGATCTGGGCGAGCAGTACTTC. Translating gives CASSLSGDLGEQYF.

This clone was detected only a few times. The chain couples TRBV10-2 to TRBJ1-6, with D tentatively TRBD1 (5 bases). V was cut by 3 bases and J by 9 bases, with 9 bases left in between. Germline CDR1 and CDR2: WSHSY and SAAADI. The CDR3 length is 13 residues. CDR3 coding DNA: TGCGCCAGCAGTGACGGGGGGAGTTCACCCCTCCACTTT. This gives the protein CASSDGGSSPLHF.

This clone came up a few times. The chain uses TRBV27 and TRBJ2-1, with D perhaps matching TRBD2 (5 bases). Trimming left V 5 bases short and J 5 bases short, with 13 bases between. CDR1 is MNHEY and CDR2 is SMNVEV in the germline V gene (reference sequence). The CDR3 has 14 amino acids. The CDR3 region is CASSPFSGNNEQFF. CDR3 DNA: TGTGCCAGCAGTCCCTTCAGCGGAAACAATGAGCAGTTCTTC.

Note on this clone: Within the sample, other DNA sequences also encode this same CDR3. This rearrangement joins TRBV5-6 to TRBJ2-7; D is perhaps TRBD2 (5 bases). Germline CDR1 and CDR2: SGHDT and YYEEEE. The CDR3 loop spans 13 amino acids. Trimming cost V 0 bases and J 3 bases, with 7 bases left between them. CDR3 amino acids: CASSLGRSYEQYF. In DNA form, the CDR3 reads TGTGCCAGCAGCTTGGGGAGGAGCTACGAGCAGTACTTC.

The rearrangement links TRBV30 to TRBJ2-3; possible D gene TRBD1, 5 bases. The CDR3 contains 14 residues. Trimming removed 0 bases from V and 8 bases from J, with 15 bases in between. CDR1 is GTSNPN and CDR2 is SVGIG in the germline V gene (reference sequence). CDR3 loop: CAWSVLSRVPTQYF. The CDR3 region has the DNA TGTGCCTGGAGTGTACTCTCCAGGGTCCCTACGCAGTATTTT.